This TCR beta chain is drawn from a study of T cell repertoires in cytomegalovirus infection. Study-wide results and limits: The response measured ex vivo was dominated by TCR beta clonotypes (HLA-C-restricted and CMV-specific).

Each CDR3 protein is one row after TCRdb ran MiXCR on the reads. Here the sample spans 200,000 to 250,000 distinct CDR3 sequences, about 23% being singletons. About this clonotype: Antigen unknown. Since a much larger clone is just one base distant, this may be a read error.

This CDR3 is built from 14 residues. CDR1 is SEHNR and CDR2 is FQNEAQ in the germline V gene (reference sequence). The clonotype comes from a human donor in good health (CMV status not recorded). Some clones in this sample may be carry-over from other donors' samples. The genes are TRBV7-9 and TRBJ1-2; 7 positions match TRBD1. Sequencing input: CD8+ T cells from PBMCs. CDR3 DNA: TGTGCCAGCGGCTTTTTGGGGACAGACTATGGCTACACCTTC. It yields the protein CASGFLGTDYGYTF.